The 7 T cell receptor beta chains in this list originate from one sample, sequenced in a study of blood T cell repertoires in COVID-19. Some clones are missing from TCRdb's copy, which holds only in-frame ones; the method was immunoSEQ multiplex PCR. Here the sample spans 150,000 to 200,000 clones, roughly 84% being singletons. The sequenced sample consisted of peripheral blood. These receptors were taken from a woman older than 75 with active or convalescent COVID-19.

The V call is TRBV3-1 (or the pseudogene TRBV3-2), the J call TRBJ1-6; D remains ambiguous. Trimming took off 6 bases at V and 8 bases at J, with 11 bases between the two ends. Germline V lookup: CDR1 LGHDT, CDR2 YNNKEL (reference sequence). This CDR3 has 13 residues. The CDR3 spells CASRAGNHSPLHF. In DNA form, the CDR3 reads TGTGCCAGCAGGGCCGGGAATCATTCACCCCTCCACTTT.

This clone is a singleton in its sample. The V gene is TRBV6-5, the J gene TRBJ1-4; TRBD1 matches 7 bases. J was trimmed by 6 bases and V by 2 bases; bases with no gene match: 3. The CDR3 has 14 amino acids. Germline CDR1 MNHEY, CDR2 SVGAGI. The CDR3 nucleotides read TGTGCCAGCAGTTACGGGACAGCATATGAAAAACTGTTTTTT. Protein sequence: CASSYGTAYEKLFF.

The chain has TRBV4-3 and TRBJ1-6; tentative D call: TRBD1 (5 bases). The CDR3 runs to 18 residues. Germline assignment: CDR1 LGHNA and CDR2 YSLEER. The germline V and J ends were trimmed by 0 bases and 4 bases, with 16 bases remaining between them. Written as DNA, the CDR3 is TGCGCCAGCAGCCAAGAAACTTCCCGACAGTTTTATAATTCACCCCTCCACTTT. It encodes CASSQETSRQFYNSPLHF.

The sample holds a few counts of this clone. This rearrangement joins TRBV9 to TRBJ1-6; TRBD1 is a possible D gene (6 bases). CDR3 length: 14 residues. The germline CDR1 and CDR2 sequences are SGDLS and YYNGEE. V gave up 4 bases and J gave up 8 bases, with 13 bases separating them. The CDR3 loop is CASSTTGKDSPLHF. DNA for the CDR3: TGTGCCAGCAGCACCACAGGGAAGGATTCACCCCTCCACTTT. Together with reference TRBV9 and TRBJ1-6, the CDR3 gives the full variable domain: DSGVTQTPKHLITATGQRVTLRCSPRSGDLSVYWYQQSLDQGLQFLIQYYNGEERAKGNILERFSAQQFPDLHSELNLSSLELGDSALYFCASSTTGKDSPLHFGNGTRLTVT.

V gene TRBV5-8 combines with J gene TRBJ2-4; D uncertain. This CDR3 comprises 14 residues. V was cut by 5 bases and J by 7 bases, with 16 bases left in between. Germline CDR1 SGHTS, CDR2 YDEGEE. CDR3 sequence: CASRDDMGWNIQYF. The CDR3 DNA reads TGTGCCAGCAGGGATGACATGGGCTGGAACATTCAGTACTTC.

The chain is built from TRBV27 and TRBJ1-1, with 7 bases aligning to TRBD1. The CDR3 is 16 amino acids. From germline, CDR1 is MNHEY and CDR2 SMNVEV (reference sequence). V dropped 4 bases and J dropped 0; count of bases not matched to a gene: 8. The CDR3 DNA follows: TGTGCCAGCAGTTCCCCGACAGGGATAATGAACACTGAAGCTTTCTTT. Amino acid sequence: CASSSPTGIMNTEAFF.

The V call is TRBV5-1, the J call TRBJ1-3; TRBD1 might be the D (6 bases). V was pared by 0 bases and J by 0 bases, with 10 bases between. The germline V gene encodes CDR1 SGHRS and CDR2 YFSETQ. This CDR3 region has 16 residues. The CDR3 loop reads CASSLGQAVSGNTIYF. As DNA, the CDR3 is TGCGCCAGCAGCTTGGGACAGGCCGTCTCTGGAAACACCATATATTTT.